The sample holds a few counts of the clone carrying this TCR beta chain. As for time point: patch test 2, 6 weeks after DPC sensitization. The sample's treatment: therapeutic diphenylcyclopropenone sensitization with weekly scalp DPC. The CDR3 has 14 amino acids. Trimming shortened V by 11 bases and J by 2 bases, and 15 bases separated the two germline ends. Germline CDR1 KGHDR, CDR2 SFDVKD. Authors' processing steps: Samples held a median of roughly 100,000 TCRs, range about 23,224–750,000. Via MiXCR, TCRdb re-called the RACE reads, giving one row per CDR3 protein. The V and J calls reflect TCRdb's pipeline rather than the authors' work. The table has approximately 87,000 distinct CDR3 sequences, over 9.5% seen once. The data stem from a study of human T cells and chemical hapten exposure.

V gene TRBV24-1 combines with J gene TRBJ2-1; D is possibly TRBD2 (6 bases). Sequencing used whole blood, obtained in connection with sensitization to the hapten diphenylcyclopropenone (DPC). The clonotype was recovered from a woman aged 40-49 years with alopecia areata. Some clones in this sample may be carry-over from other donors' samples. CDR3 sequence: CASSGSWPYNEQFF. The CDR3 DNA is TGTGCCAGCAGCGGGTCCTGGCCCTACAATGAGCAGTTCTTC.